The next 26 T cell receptor beta chains were all read from a single sample in a study of CD8 T cells in ankylosing spondylitis. TCRdb ran MiXCR on the 5' RACE reads and lists one entry per CDR3 protein. The sample includes about 24,000 distinct CDR3 sequences, 10% to 15% of them seen just once. What was sequenced was blood. These receptors were collected from a male donor with ankylosing spondylitis or in good health (not recorded which).

This clonotype was counted a few times. The chain combines TRBV4-2 with TRBJ2-5; TRBD1 agrees at 7 bases. The V segment lost 3 bases and the J segment 2 bases; nucleotides outside the gene matches: 3. Germline CDR1 reads LGHNA; CDR2 reads YNFKEQ. This CDR3 is built from 14 residues. CDR3 DNA sequence: TGTGCCAGCAGCCATGGGGACAGACAAGAGACCCAGTACTTC. Translating it yields CASSHGDRQETQYF.

In this sample, this clonotype turned up a few times. CDR3 nucleotides: TGTGCCAGCAGTTTTGGAGGGAGTGGAGAGACCCAGTACTTC. It encodes CASSFGGSGETQYF. V and J are TRBV7-9 and TRBJ2-5, with TRBD2 as a possible D gene (6 bases). CDR1 SEHNR and CDR2 FQNEAQ come from the germline V gene (reference sequence). Trimming pared 6 bases from V and 4 bases from J, leaving 15 bases between. This CDR3 has 14 amino acids.

The rearrangement links TRBV7-9 to TRBJ2-1, with 9 bases fitting TRBD2. Germline values: CDR1 SEHNR, CDR2 FQNEAQ (reference sequence). J lost 5 bases, V lost 5 bases, and 7 bases had no gene match. The CDR3 consists of 15 residues. This CDR3 reads CASSAAGGLNNEQFF. In DNA form, the CDR3 reads TGTGCCAGCAGCGCAGCGGGAGGACTCAACAATGAGCAGTTCTTC.

This chain links TRBV10-3 with TRBJ2-1; D is perhaps TRBD1 or TRBD2 (5 bases each). Germline V CDR1 and CDR2: ENHRY, SYGVKD. CDR3 length equals 13 residues. V dropped 3 bases and J dropped 8 bases, with 11 bases sitting between them. The CDR3 coding sequence is TGTGCCATCAGTGAACACGGGGACGATGAGCAGTTCTTC. Its protein product is CAISEHGDDEQFF.

This clonotype was counted ten times or more. This chain connects TRBV12-3 or TRBV12-4 to TRBJ2-5, with 7 bases matching TRBD1. This CDR3 contains 15 residues. V gave up 6 bases and J gave up 5 bases; unmatched junction bases: 12. CDR3 residues: CASSPVTGFGETQYF. CDR3 DNA: TGTGCCAGCAGCCCCGTGACAGGGTTTGGGGAGACCCAGTACTTC.

CDR3 amino acids: CASSLMGFDGELFF. The CDR3 DNA sequence: TGTGCCAGCAGTTTAATGGGGTTTGACGGGGAGCTGTTTTTT. This chain uses TRBV12-3 or TRBV12-4 with TRBJ2-2; D is undetermined. This CDR3 is built from 14 residues. Trimming took 2 bases from V and 7 from J, leaving 11 bases between them.

In this sample, this clonotype turned up many times. This chain uses TRBV7-3 with TRBJ2-2; 8 bases are shared with TRBD1. V dropped 3 bases and J dropped 7; count of bases not matched to a gene: 4. Germline V gene sequence: CDR1 SGHTA, CDR2 FQGTGA. The CDR3 covers 14 residues. CDR3 DNA sequence: TGTGCCAGCAGCTTGAGCAGGGGGCGCGGGGAGCTGTTTTTT. Amino acid sequence: CASSLSRGRGELFF.

In its sample, this clonotype was seen a few times. V is TRBV4-2 and J is TRBJ2-1; 9 nucleotides align to TRBD2. In germline, CDR1 is LGHNA, CDR2 YNFKEQ. The CDR3 totals 15 residues. V lost 0 bases to trimming and J lost 9 bases; unmatched junction nucleotides: 6. The CDR3 region has the DNA TGTGCCAGCAGCCAAGACGGGACTAGCTTCGGTGAGCAGTTCTTC. Its protein product is CASSQDGTSFGEQFF.

This clonotype came up many times. The chain carries TRBV25-1 and TRBJ2-4, with 7 positions matching TRBD2. V dropped 1 base and J dropped 7; count of bases not matched to a gene: 4. Per the germline V gene, CDR1 is MGHDK and CDR2 is SYGVNS. The CDR3 is made up of 14 amino acids. Here the CDR3 reads CASSEFGGNNIQYF. CDR3 sequence (DNA): TGTGCCAGCAGTGAATTCGGGGGGAATAACATTCAGTACTTC. The full variable domain, its missing parts supplied by reference TRBV25-1 and TRBJ2-4, is EADIYQTPRYLVIGTGKKITLECSQTMGHDKMYWYQQDPGMELHLIHYSYGVNSTEKGDLSSESTVSRIRTEHFPLTLESARPSHTSQYLCASSEFGGNNIQYFGAGTRLSVL.

This chain links TRBV4-2 with TRBJ2-6, with 7 bases that match TRBD1. Germline-derived CDR1 and CDR2 are LGHNA and YNFKEQ. V was pared by 1 base and J by 0 bases, with 3 bases of the junction left unmatched. This CDR3 region has 17 residues. The CDR3 sequence is CASSQVGTDSGANVLTF. The CDR3 DNA is TGTGCCAGCAGCCAAGTGGGGACAGACTCTGGGGCCAACGTCCTGACTTTC.

This clonotype showed up just a few times. The gene calls are TRBV12-3 or TRBV12-4 and TRBJ2-7; 10 nucleotides align to TRBD1. Trimming at V came to 0 bases and at J to 2 bases, leaving 1 base not matched to a gene. This CDR3 contains 15 residues. CDR3 sequence (DNA): TGTGCCAGCAGTTTAGCGGGACAGGGGCCCTACGAGCAGTACTTC. This translates into CASSLAGQGPYEQYF.

J is TRBJ2-5 and V is TRBV12-1; TRBD1, the D gene given by the table, was not confirmed from the DNA. TRBV12-1 is a recognized pseudogene. CDR3 length equals 15 residues. As DNA, the CDR3 is TGTGCCAGCAGCGTGGGGGTTCAAGTGGAAGAGACCCAGTACTTC. It is translated as CASSVGVQVEETQYF.

This clonotype was counted at least ten times. J is TRBJ2-2 and V is TRBV11-2, with 9 bases fitting TRBD2. J was trimmed by 5 bases and V by 4 bases; bases with no gene match: 11. This CDR3 is 17 amino acids long. Germline V gives CDR1 SGHAT, CDR2 FQNNGV. This CDR3 is CASSSPIAGVWTGELFF. The CDR3 bases are TGTGCCAGCAGCTCCCCGATAGCGGGAGTATGGACCGGGGAGCTGTTTTTT.

With regard to this clonotype: At one end the junction does not follow the germline gene, possibly because of a read error. The chain employs TRBV20-1 and TRBJ2-7, with D unresolved. Germline assignment: CDR1 DFQATT and CDR2 SNEGSKA (reference sequence). The CDR3 spans 14 residues. CDR3 bases: TGCAGTGTTAGAGACCAGACACCAAACTACGAGCAGTACTTC. Translated: CSVRDQTPNYEQYF.

This clonotype came up many times. The rearrangement links TRBV20-1 to TRBJ2-7; D is undetermined. Trimming shortened V by 0 bases and J by 3 bases, and 6 bases separated the two germline ends. This CDR3 has 12 amino acids. CDR1 and CDR2 (germline): DFQATT, SNEGSKA (reference sequence). The CDR3 loop reads CSARDASYEQYF. Here the CDR3 DNA reads TGCAGTGCTAGAGACGCTAGCTACGAGCAGTACTTC.

This clonotype has ten or more counts. This sequence joins TRBV6-2 or TRBV6-3 and TRBJ1-1; possibly TRBD1 for D (5 bases). The germline CDR1 and CDR2 sequences are MNHEY and SVGEGT. This CDR3 spans 18 amino acids. V dropped 0 bases and J dropped 5 bases, with 22 bases sitting between them. The DNA of the CDR3 is TGTGCCAGCAGTTACTCGATCCGCCAGGGAAGAATTGCAACTGAAGCTTTCTTT. Its translation is CASSYSIRQGRIATEAFF.

This clonotype has a count of ten or more. The chain is built from TRBV4-1 and TRBJ2-5, with TRBD2 as a possible D gene (5 bases). CDR1 and CDR2 (germline): MGHRA, YSYEKL. The CDR3 is 19 residues long. V was clipped by 2 bases and J by 1 base, with 23 bases between them. As DNA, the CDR3 is TGCGCCAGCAGCCAAACCGTACAAGCTAGCCCGAGGATCCAAGAGACCCAGTACTTC. Protein product: CASSQTVQASPRIQETQYF.

This clonotype was seen at least ten times. The rearrangement links TRBV5-1 to TRBJ2-5; D is undetermined. Looked up from germline, CDR1 is SGHRS and CDR2 is YFSETQ. V lost 2 bases to trimming and J lost 5 bases, with 4 bases between them. This CDR3 region has 11 residues. CDR3 sequence (DNA): TGCGCCAGCAGCTTTTTGGAGACCCAGTACTTC. It codes for CASSFLETQYF.

This clonotype was detected only a few times. This sequence joins TRBV21-1 and TRBJ1-5; the table's D call, TRBD1, was not checked against the DNA. TRBV21-1 is shown as a pseudogene. This CDR3 has 18 residues. The DNA for the CDR3 is TGTGCCAGCAGCAAAGATGGCAGGGGGGGGCCTAGCAATCAGCCCCAGCATTTT. This encodes CASSKDGRGGPSNQPQHF.

This clonotype was seen at least ten times. V is TRBV3-1 and J is TRBJ2-5, with D uncertain. The CDR3 is made up of 14 amino acids. From germline, CDR1 is LGHDT and CDR2 YNNKEL (reference sequence). Trimming shortened V by 2 bases and J by 3 bases, and 10 bases separated the two germline ends. CDR3 loop: CASSQRRQEETQYF. CDR3 DNA: TGTGCCAGCAGCCAACGGCGGCAGGAAGAGACCCAGTACTTC.

This clonotype was detected ten times or more. The genes are TRBV29-1 and TRBJ2-1; D is tentatively TRBD1 or TRBD2 (5 bases each). V gave up 7 bases and J gave up 0 bases, with 22 bases separating them. The CDR3 extends over 17 amino acids. Germline V lookup: CDR1 SQVTM, CDR2 ANQGSEA. This chain's CDR3 is CSARDGRAGSSYNEQFF. DNA of the CDR3: TGCAGCGCCCGGGACGGTCGAGCTGGAAGCTCCTACAATGAGCAGTTCTTC.

The genes are TRBV29-1 and TRBJ2-1, with 11 bases matching TRBD2. After removal of 2 bases from V and 7 bases from J, the junction contained 7 bases not matched to a gene. Germline V gives CDR1 SQVTM, CDR2 ANQGSEA. The CDR3 sequence is 15 residues long. The CDR3 here is CSVEIAGGLMNEQFF. The CDR3 DNA reads as TGCAGCGTTGAAATAGCGGGGGGGCTGATGAATGAGCAGTTCTTC.

The chain carries TRBV19 and TRBJ1-6; 7 bases match TRBD1. The V and J ends lost 5 bases and 5 bases, in that order; junction bases with no gene match: 6. CDR3 length: 15 amino acids. Per germline, CDR1 LNHDA and CDR2 SQIVND (reference sequence). CDR3: CASSAPTGNNSPLHF. As DNA, the CDR3 is TGTGCCAGTAGTGCTCCGACAGGGAATAATTCACCCCTCCACTTT.

CDR3 region: CASRGTGSYEQYV. The CDR3 DNA reads as TGTGCCAGCAGGGGGACAGGCTCCTACGAGCAGTACGTC. The chain employs TRBV2 and TRBJ2-7; 8 bases map to TRBD1. After removal of 6 bases from V and 0 bases from J, the junction contained 1 base not matched to a gene. Germline V gene lookup returns CDR1 SNHLY and CDR2 FYNNEI. The CDR3 runs to 13 residues.

This clonotype was counted many times. The CDR3 here is CASSASEGGGGEQYF. DNA for the CDR3: TGCGCCAGCAGCGCCTCCGAAGGCGGGGGGGGCGAGCAGTACTTC. The chain has TRBV5-1 and TRBJ2-7; 9 bases align to TRBD2. The ends lost 4 bases at V and 6 bases at J; junction bases unmatched: 11. CDR3 length: 15 amino acids. Germline CDR1 is SGHRS and CDR2 is YFSETQ.

This clonotype was picked up a small number of times. CDR3 in DNA: TGCAGTGCTAGGGACTTGATGAACTACAATGAGCAGTTCTTC. It codes for CSARDLMNYNEQFF. The V gene is TRBV20-1, the J gene TRBJ2-1, with D perhaps TRBD2 (5 bases). The germline CDR1 and CDR2 sequences are DFQATT and SNEGSKA (reference sequence). The germline V and J ends were trimmed by 3 bases and 3 bases, with 12 bases remaining between them. The CDR3 length is 14 residues.